Given below is one T cell receptor beta chain in context. Sequencing was performed with immunoSEQ multiplex PCR; in TCRdb, only in-frame clones are kept and a portion is missing. The data show 50,000 to 70,000 clones, approximately 84% seen once. This sample was taken from a study of OX40 agonist ivuxolimab in advanced cancers. In germline, CDR1 is LGHNA, CDR2 YNFKEQ. Trimming cost V 3 bases and J 5 bases; bases outside gene matches: 9. This CDR3 contains 15 residues. This chain links TRBV4-2 with TRBJ1-1; 7 nucleotides align to TRBD1. Specimen: CD4+ or CD8+ T cells sorted from blood, collected in a trial of the OX40 agonist ivuxolimab. This receptor was obtained from an adult with an advanced solid tumor such as melanoma, head and neck, liver or kidney cancer. The CDR3 DNA follows: TGTGCCAGCAGCCAGGCACAGGGGAGGTCGACTGAAGCTTTCTTT. Its protein product is CASSQAQGRSTEAFF.